These T cell receptor beta chains were read from a single sample in a study of response to subunit inactivated influenza vaccine. A single record per CDR3 protein comes from TCRdb applying MiXCR to the RT-PCR reads. The data show about 570,000 distinct CDR3 sequences, approximately 10% seen once. The data also belong to a second study, concerning T cells expressing NK-cell markers.

The source was PBMCs from blood, collected on the day of vaccination. The receptors derive from a man in his fifties or sixties who received an inactivated influenza vaccine. Both conserved end residues are part of each CDR3. D genes are given only for firm matches. Size tells how often a clone was seen (once, few, many) or the class of an expanded clone, and some rows leave it out.

TGTGCCAGCGGTGCAGGGGGTTCGGTTGGCTACACCTTC,CASGAGGSVGYTF,TRBD1,few,TRBV28,TRBJ1-2
TGCAGCGTTGAAGTAGGACTAGCGGGAGGAGTTCAGTTCTTC,CSVEVGLAGGVQFF,TRBD2,many,TRBV29-1,TRBJ2-1
TGTGCCAGCAGTTTTCAGAGTAGCACAGATACGCAGTATTTT,CASSFQSSTDTQYF,-,few,TRBV12-3/TRBV12-4,TRBJ2-3
TGTGCCAGCACCATTCGAGGGGAACAGCCCCAGCATTTT,CASTIRGEQPQHF,-,few,TRBV12-3/TRBV12-4,TRBJ1-5
TGTGCCAGCAGCCAACCCGGGTCCGAGCAGTACTTC,CASSQPGSEQYF,-,few,TRBV3-1,TRBJ2-7
TGTGCCAGCAGCTTACAGGGGAACCTAAACTATGGCTACACCTTC,CASSLQGNLNYGYTF,TRBD1,few,TRBV12-3/TRBV12-4,TRBJ1-2
TGTGCCAGCAGACCTTCGGGACATGGTTACGAGCAGTACTTC,CASRPSGHGYEQYF,-,-,TRBV6-1,TRBJ2-7
TGCAGTGCTAGAGCAGGAGGAATGGGTGGCTACACCTTC,CSARAGGMGGYTF,-,-,TRBV20-1,TRBJ1-2
TGTGCCAGCAGCTCCACGCTAGCGGGAGCTAAAAACAATGAGCAGTTCTTC,CASSSTLAGAKNNEQFF,TRBD2,-,TRBV7-2,TRBJ2-1
TGTGCCAGCAGCTTTTACACAGGGGGTGGGGAGACCCAGTACTTC,CASSFYTGGGETQYF,TRBD1,-,TRBV7-2,TRBJ2-5
TGTGCCAGCAGCCACAGGTCGGGGTACCAAGAGACCCAGTACTTC,CASSHRSGYQETQYF,-,few,TRBV2,TRBJ2-5
TGTGCCAGCAGACGACCGGGACTTACTAAGCAGTTCTTC,CASRRPGLTKQFF,-,few,TRBV6-2/TRBV6-3,TRBJ2-1
TGTGCCAGCAGTTATTCCAGGGGTTATTACGAGCAGTACTTC,CASSYSRGYYEQYF,-,few,TRBV28,TRBJ2-7
TGTGCCAGCAGCAAAAAGTCGTCAGGGGGCTACGAGCAGTACTTC,CASSKKSSGGYEQYF,-,few,TRBV21-1,TRBJ2-7
TGTGCCAGCAGCGTAGACGCGGGGTTGAGGGAGCCCCAGCATTTT,CASSVDAGLREPQHF,-,-,TRBV9,TRBJ1-5
TGTGCCAGCAGCAGCCGACTAGTCCCTTCCCTTAATGAGCAGTTCTTC,CASSSRLVPSLNEQFF,-,-,TRBV11-2,TRBJ2-1
TGTGCCTGGAGTACTCCAGGGTTCTCCTACGAGCAGTACTTC,CAWSTPGFSYEQYF,-,-,TRBV30,TRBJ2-7
TGTGCCACCAGCAGAGATAAAGGGGGTAATCAGCCCCAGCATTTT,CATSRDKGGNQPQHF,-,many,TRBV15,TRBJ1-5
TGTGCCAGCAGTGTCTCCGGGACTAGCGCGAATGAGCAGTTCTTC,CASSVSGTSANEQFF,TRBD2,few,TRBV28,TRBJ2-1
TGCGCCAGCAGCCAACTTAGCGGGAGGACAATTGGTGAGCAGTTCTTC,CASSQLSGRTIGEQFF,TRBD2,few,TRBV4-1,TRBJ2-1
TGCAGTGCTAGAGATCGCACTAGCGGGGCTCGGAGAGAGCAGTTCTTC,CSARDRTSGARREQFF,TRBD2,few,TRBV20-1,TRBJ2-1
TGTGCCAGCAGCCGAGACGGAGAACGCTATGGCTACACCTTC,CASSRDGERYGYTF,-,few,TRBV3-1,TRBJ1-2
TGTGCCTGGAGATCGGGGCCAGGTAATTCACCCCTCCACTTT,CAWRSGPGNSPLHF,-,-,TRBV30,TRBJ1-6
TGTGCCAGCAGCTTGTTAAAGGACAGGGTGACAGATACGCAGTATTTT,CASSLLKDRVTDTQYF,TRBD1,-,TRBV5-6,TRBJ2-3
TGCAGCGTTCGACTAGCGGGAGGGATCGATGAGCAGTTCTTC,CSVRLAGGIDEQFF,TRBD2,few,TRBV29-1,TRBJ2-1
TGTGCCAGCAGTTACGGGGGGGCCCCAGAGGAGCAGTACTTC,CASSYGGAPEEQYF,-,few,TRBV6-5,TRBJ2-7
TGCGCCAGCAGCTTGGGGAGTCCAAAAGATACGCAGTATTTT,CASSLGSPKDTQYF,-,many,TRBV5-1,TRBJ2-3
TGTGCCAGCAGCGCACGACACGGTCGGGAGACCCAGTACTTC,CASSARHGRETQYF,-,few,TRBV9,TRBJ2-5
TGTGCCTCAATGCTCCCCCCCTATGGCTACACCTTC,CASMLPPYGYTF,-,-,TRBV7-9,TRBJ1-2
TGTGCCAGCAGCTCGCATGGGACAGGGGACAATGAGCAGTTCTTC,CASSSHGTGDNEQFF,TRBD1,few,TRBV7-9,TRBJ2-1
TGTGCCAGCGACTTTAGTACTAGCGGAGTCAATGAGCAGTTCTTC,CASDFSTSGVNEQFF,TRBD2,-,TRBV12-3/TRBV12-4,TRBJ2-1
TGCAGCGTTGAGGTGAGGGGCCTGTTTTTTGAGCAGTTCTTC,CSVEVRGLFFEQFF,-,many,TRBV29-1,TRBJ2-1
TGCAGTGCTAGGCTCGGGGGAGGAAGGGGGCGGAATGAGCAGTTCTTC,CSARLGGGRGRNEQFF,-,-,TRBV20-1,TRBJ2-1
TGCGCCAGCAGCCAAGACGTCAGGGCAGATACGCAGTATTTT,CASSQDVRADTQYF,-,-,TRBV4-3,TRBJ2-3
TGTGCCAGCAGCCCTACCCGTTCCAATGAGCAGTTCTTC,CASSPTRSNEQFF,-,few,TRBV6-1,TRBJ2-1
TGCAGTGCGAACCGGCCTGGAATTGAAGCTTTCTTT,CSANRPGIEAFF,-,-,TRBV20-1,TRBJ1-1
TGTGCCAGCACCGACAGGGGTGAGCAGTTCTTC,CASTDRGEQFF,TRBD1,few,TRBV12-3/TRBV12-4,TRBJ2-1
TGTGCCAGCAGCTTAGTGACTAGGAGTCATTACGAGCAGTACTTC,CASSLVTRSHYEQYF,-,-,TRBV7-2,TRBJ2-7
TGTGCCAGCAGCTTGAGGGGACAGGGTGGAGAGACCCAGTACTTC,CASSLRGQGGETQYF,TRBD1,few,TRBV5-5,TRBJ2-5
TGTGCCTGGAGTGGGGGGGAGCGGGGCTCGATGCATGAGCAGTTCTTC,CAWSGGERGSMHEQFF,TRBD2,-,TRBV30,TRBJ2-1
TGCGCCAGCAGCTTCCAGCAGGGTGTTTATGAGCAGTTCTTC,CASSFQQGVYEQFF,-,-,TRBV5-1,TRBJ2-1